The T cell receptor (beta chain) described here comes from a study of T cell clones after liver transplantation. Study-level results: These preliminary findings come from unstandardized post-transplant sampling times.

Note on this clone: Its antigen is not known.

Sequenced by immunoSEQ multiplex PCR; TCRdb stores in-frame clones only, minus some. The sample has tens of thousands of clones; about 91% are singletons. Trimming pared 5 bases from V and 0 bases from J, leaving 11 bases between. Germline V CDR1 and CDR2: SEHNR, FQNEAQ (reference sequence). The CDR3 covers 15 residues. Source: CD4+ T cells from blood, taken about 26 months after liver transplant. The source is a human patient who received a liver transplant. The graft donor may have contributed some T cells. The J gene is TRBJ2-1, the V gene TRBV7-9; D is possibly TRBD2 (5 bases). CDR3 in amino acids: CASSPRGSSYNEQFF. The CDR3 DNA sequence: TGTGCCAGCAGCCCGCGTGGGAGCTCCTACAATGAGCAGTTCTTC. The variable domain in full, completed from reference TRBV7-9 and TRBJ2-1, reads DTGVSQNPRHKITKRGQNVTFRCDPISEHNRLYWYRQTLGQGPEFLTYFQNEAQLEKSRLLSDRFSAERPKGSFSTLEIQRTEQGDSAMYLCASSPRGSSYNEQFFGPGTRLTVL.